The source of this T cell receptor (beta chain) is a study of shared clonotypes between healthy human individuals. In replicate PCRs of sorted subsets, approximately 200 ng DNA, approximately 30,000 T cell genomes, was used. Sequencing was performed with immunoSEQ multiplex PCR; in TCRdb, only in-frame clones are kept and a portion is missing. In the table there are more than 400,000 clones, about 96% of which are singletons. Sequenced sample: naive CD4+ T cells sorted from blood. The subset is: CD45RA+ positively selected. This clonotype originated in a woman aged 25-40 years in good health.

DNA for the CDR3: TGTGCCAGCAGGGATGGCAGGGGAGGCAATCAGCCCCAGCATTTT. Its protein product is CASRDGRGGNQPQHF. V gene TRBV25-1 combines with J gene TRBJ1-5, with D possibly TRBD1 on 6 matching bases. The CDR3 consists of 15 residues. Germline loops: CDR1 MGHDK, CDR2 SYGVNS. V shed 6 bases and J shed 2 bases, with 14 bases lying between them.